The T cell receptor beta chain described here comes from a study of T cells after yellow fever vaccination. About the research overall: The SMART-Seq v4 Ultra Low Input method served to prepare the low-cell-number fractions. Overall study results and limits: It was a small share of clonotypes that appeared in both CD4 and CD8 compartments. By day 5 rather than day 15, the secondary response had peaked, though it was weaker.

This clonotype came up a few times. The antigen is undetermined. V gave up 4 bases and J gave up 1 base; unmatched junction bases: 5. This CDR3 is built from 14 residues. Germline assignment: CDR1 DFQATT and CDR2 SNEGSKA (reference sequence). Researchers made TCR cDNA using 5'RACE template switching, and this step added a universal primer site and UMIs. Via MiXCR, TCRdb re-called the 5' RACE reads, giving one row per CDR3 protein. Altogether about 73,000 distinct CDR3 sequences are present, over 7.5% being singletons, with the ten largest covering 41%. The material was CD8+ T cells sorted from PBMCs, obtained on the day of the yellow fever booster vaccination. The receptor was isolated from a man aged 30 to 45 who received the YFV17D yellow fever vaccine. The chain carries TRBV20-1 and TRBJ1-1; 8 nucleotides line up with TRBD1. The CDR3 protein is CSAIFGTGNTEAFF. The DNA of the CDR3 is TGCAGTGCTATTTTCGGGACAGGGAACACTGAAGCTTTCTTT.